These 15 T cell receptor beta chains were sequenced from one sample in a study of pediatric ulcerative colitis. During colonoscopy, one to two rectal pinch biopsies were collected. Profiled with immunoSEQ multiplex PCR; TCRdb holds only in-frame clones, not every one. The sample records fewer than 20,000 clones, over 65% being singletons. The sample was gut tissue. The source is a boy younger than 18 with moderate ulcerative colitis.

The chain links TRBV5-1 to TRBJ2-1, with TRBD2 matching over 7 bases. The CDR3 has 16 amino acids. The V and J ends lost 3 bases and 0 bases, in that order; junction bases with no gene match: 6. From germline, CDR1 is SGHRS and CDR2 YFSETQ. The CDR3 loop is CASSSARTSSYNEQFF. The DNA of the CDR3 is TGCGCCAGCAGCTCGGCTCGGACTAGCTCCTACAATGAGCAGTTCTTC.

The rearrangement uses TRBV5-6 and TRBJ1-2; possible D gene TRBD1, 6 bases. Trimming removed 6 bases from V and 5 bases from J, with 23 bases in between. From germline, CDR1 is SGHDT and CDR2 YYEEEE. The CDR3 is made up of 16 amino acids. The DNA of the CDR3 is TGTGCCAGCAACCCAACACGGGGGCTTGGGGTATATGGCTACACCTTC. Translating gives CASNPTRGLGVYGYTF.

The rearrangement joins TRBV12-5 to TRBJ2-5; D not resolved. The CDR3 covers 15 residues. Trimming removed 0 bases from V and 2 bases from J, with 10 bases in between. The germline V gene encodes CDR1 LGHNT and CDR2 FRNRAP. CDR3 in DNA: TGTGCTAGTGGTTTGGTACGAGGTTGGCAAGAGACCCAGTACTTC. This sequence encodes CASGLVRGWQETQYF.

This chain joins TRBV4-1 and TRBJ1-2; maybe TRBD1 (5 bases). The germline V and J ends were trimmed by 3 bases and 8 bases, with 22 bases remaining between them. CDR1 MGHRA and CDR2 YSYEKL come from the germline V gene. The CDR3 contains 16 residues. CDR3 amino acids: CASSHREGGTNRGYTF. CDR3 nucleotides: TGCGCCAGCAGCCACCGAGAGGGTGGGACGAACCGCGGCTACACCTTC.

The CDR3 DNA sequence: TGTGCCACATGGTCCAGGGTTACTAGCACAGATACGCAGTATTTT. Protein product: CATWSRVTSTDTQYF. The chain employs TRBV5-6 and TRBJ2-3; TRBD1 is a possible D gene (5 bases). CDR1 SGHDT and CDR2 YYEEEE come from the germline V gene. V was shortened by 9 bases and J by 0 bases, with 17 bases between the two germline ends. The CDR3 is 15 residues long.

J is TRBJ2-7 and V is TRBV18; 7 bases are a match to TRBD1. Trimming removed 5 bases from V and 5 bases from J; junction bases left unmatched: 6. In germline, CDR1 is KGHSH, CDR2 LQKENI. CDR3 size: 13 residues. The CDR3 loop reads CASSTTGIDEQYF. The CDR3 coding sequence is TGTGCCAGCTCAACGACAGGGATCGACGAGCAGTACTTC.

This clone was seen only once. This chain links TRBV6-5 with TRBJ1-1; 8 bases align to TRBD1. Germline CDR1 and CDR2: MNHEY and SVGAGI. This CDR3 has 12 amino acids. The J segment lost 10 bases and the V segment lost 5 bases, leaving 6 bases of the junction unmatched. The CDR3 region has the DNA TGTGCCAGCAGTAACGACAGGGGTTCAGCTTTCTTT. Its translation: CASSNDRGSAFF.

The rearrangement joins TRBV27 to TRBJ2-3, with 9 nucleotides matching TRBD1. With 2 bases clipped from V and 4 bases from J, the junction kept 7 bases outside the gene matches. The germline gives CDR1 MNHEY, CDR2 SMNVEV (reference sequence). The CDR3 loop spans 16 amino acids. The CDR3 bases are TGTGCCAGCAGTTTAATAGGGACAGGGATCGCAGATACGCAGTATTTT. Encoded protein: CASSLIGTGIADTQYF.

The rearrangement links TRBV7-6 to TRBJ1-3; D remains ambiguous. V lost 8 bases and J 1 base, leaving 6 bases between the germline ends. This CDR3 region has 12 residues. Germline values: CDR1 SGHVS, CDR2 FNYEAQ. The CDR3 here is CASGESGNTIYF. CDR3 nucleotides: TGTGCCAGCGGGGAGTCTGGAAACACCATATATTTT.

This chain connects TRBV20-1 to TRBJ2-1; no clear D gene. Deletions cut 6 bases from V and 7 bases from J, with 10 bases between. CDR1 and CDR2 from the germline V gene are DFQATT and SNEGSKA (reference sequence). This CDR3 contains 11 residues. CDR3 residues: CSATGRNEQFF. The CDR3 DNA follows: TGCAGTGCCACTGGTAGGAATGAGCAGTTCTTC.

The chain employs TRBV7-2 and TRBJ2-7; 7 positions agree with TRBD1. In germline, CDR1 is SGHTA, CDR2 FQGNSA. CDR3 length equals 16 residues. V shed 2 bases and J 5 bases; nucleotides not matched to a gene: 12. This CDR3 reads CASSLHPRQGSNEQYF. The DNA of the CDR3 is TGTGCCAGCAGCTTACACCCACGACAGGGATCCAACGAGCAGTACTTC.

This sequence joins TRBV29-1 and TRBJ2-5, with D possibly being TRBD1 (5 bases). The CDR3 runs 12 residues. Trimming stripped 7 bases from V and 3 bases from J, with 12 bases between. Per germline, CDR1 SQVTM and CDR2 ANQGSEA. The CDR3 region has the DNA TGCAGCGGCGGACACATTGAAGAGACCCAGTACTTC. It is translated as CSGGHIEETQYF. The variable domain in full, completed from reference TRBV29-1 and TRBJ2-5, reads SAVISQKPSRDICQRGTSLTIQCQVDSQVTMMFWYRQQPGQSLTLIATANQGSEATYESGFVIDKFPISRPNLTFSTLTVSNMSPEDSSIYLCSGGHIEETQYFGPGTRLLVL.

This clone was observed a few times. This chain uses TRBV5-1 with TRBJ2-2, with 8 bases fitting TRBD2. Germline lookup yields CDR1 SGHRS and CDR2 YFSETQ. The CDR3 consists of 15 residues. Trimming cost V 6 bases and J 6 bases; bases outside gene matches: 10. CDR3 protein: CASTRGGLESGELFF. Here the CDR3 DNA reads TGCGCCAGCACCCGGGGGGGGCTTGAATCCGGGGAGCTGTTTTTT.

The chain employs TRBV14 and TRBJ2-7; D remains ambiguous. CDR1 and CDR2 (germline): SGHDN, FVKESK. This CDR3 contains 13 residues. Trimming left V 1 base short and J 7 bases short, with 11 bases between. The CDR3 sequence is CASSQVRRREQYF. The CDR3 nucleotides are TGTGCCAGCAGCCAAGTAAGGCGGAGAGAGCAGTACTTC.

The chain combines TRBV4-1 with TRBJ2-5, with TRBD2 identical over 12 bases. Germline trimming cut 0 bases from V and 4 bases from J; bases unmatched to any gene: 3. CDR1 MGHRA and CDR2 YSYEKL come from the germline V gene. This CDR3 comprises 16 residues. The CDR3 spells CASSQESSGGVETQYF. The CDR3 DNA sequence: TGCGCCAGCAGCCAAGAATCTAGCGGGGGGGTAGAGACCCAGTACTTC.